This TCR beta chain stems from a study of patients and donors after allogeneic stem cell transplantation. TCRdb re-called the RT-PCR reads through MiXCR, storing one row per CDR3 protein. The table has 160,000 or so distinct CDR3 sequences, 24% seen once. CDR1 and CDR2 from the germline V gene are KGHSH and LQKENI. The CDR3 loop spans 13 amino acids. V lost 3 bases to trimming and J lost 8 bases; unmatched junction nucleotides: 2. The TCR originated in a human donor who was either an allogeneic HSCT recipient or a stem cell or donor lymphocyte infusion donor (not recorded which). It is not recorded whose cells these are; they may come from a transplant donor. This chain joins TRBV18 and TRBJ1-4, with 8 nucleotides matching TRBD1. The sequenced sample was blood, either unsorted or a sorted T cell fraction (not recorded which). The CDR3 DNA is TGTGCCAGCTCACCGGACAGGGAGGAAAAACTGTTTTTT. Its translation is CASSPDREEKLFF.